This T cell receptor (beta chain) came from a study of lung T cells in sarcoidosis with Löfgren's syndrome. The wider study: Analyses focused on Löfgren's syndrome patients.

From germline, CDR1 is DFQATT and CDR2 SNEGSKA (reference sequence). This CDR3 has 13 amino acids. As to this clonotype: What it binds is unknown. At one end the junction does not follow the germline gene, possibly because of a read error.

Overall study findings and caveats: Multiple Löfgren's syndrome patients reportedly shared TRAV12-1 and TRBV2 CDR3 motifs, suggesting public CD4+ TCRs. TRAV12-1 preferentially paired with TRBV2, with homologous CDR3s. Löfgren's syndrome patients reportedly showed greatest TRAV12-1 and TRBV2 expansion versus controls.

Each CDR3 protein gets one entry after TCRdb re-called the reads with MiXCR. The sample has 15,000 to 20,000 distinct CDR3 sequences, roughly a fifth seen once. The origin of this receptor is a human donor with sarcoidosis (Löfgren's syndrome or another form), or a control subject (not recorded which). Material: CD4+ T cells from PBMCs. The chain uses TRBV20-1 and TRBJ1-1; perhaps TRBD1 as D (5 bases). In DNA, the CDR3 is TGCGGTGCTTTCCGAAGGACAAACACTAAAGCTTTCTTT. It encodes CGAFRRTNTKAFF.